The rows below give T cell receptor beta chains drawn from one sample of a study of Tregs in tolerant kidney transplant recipients. Some clones are missing from TCRdb's copy, which holds only in-frame ones; the method was immunoSEQ multiplex PCR. Of more than 70,000 clones detected, over 75% appear once; the ten largest clones hold roughly 1.6%. Sample: CD4+ T cells from blood (PBMCs), taken 24 months after the transplant. These receptors all come from a human patient who received a combined kidney and bone marrow transplant. The graft donor may have contributed some T cells. CDR3s include the opening cysteine and the closing phenylalanine or tryptophan. The D gene is left open where the match is weak. The size entry is marked missing in some rows and otherwise reads once, few, many or a size class.

abundance | d_gene | j_gene | v_gene | CDR3aa | CDR3nt
. | TRBD1 | TRBJ1-2 | TRBV25-1 | CASSDPGQHGYTF | TGTGCCAGCAGTGACCCGGGACAGCATGGCTACACCTTC
. | . | TRBJ2-7 | TRBV5-1 | CASSLLVTGRTYEQYF | TGCGCCAGCAGCTTGTTGGTGACAGGACGTACCTACGAGCAGTACTTC
. | . | TRBJ1-4 | TRBV2 | CASSEAKGFLVPATNEKLFF | TGTGCCAGCAGTGAAGCGAAGGGGTTTCTAGTGCCTGCAACTAATGAAAAACTGTTTTTT
. | TRBD1 | TRBJ2-7 | TRBV7-9 | CASSPGTGRYEQYF | TGTGCCAGCAGCCCAGGGACAGGGAGGTACGAGCAGTACTTC
. | . | TRBJ1-6 | TRBV4-2 | CASSQDRGLIGSPLHF | TGTGCCAGCAGCCAAGATCGGGGACTCATTGGTTCACCCCTCCACTTT
. | . | TRBJ2-1 | TRBV5-1 | CASSLRSSYNEQFF | TGCGCCAGCAGCTTACGCAGCTCCTACAATGAGCAGTTCTTC
. | . | TRBJ2-5 | TRBV7-2 | CASSPPASVGDF | TGTGCCAGCAGCCCACCGGCTAGCGTAGGGGACTTC
once | . | TRBJ2-2 | TRBV25-1 | CASSVWGVQTGELFF | TGTGCCAGCAGTGTGTGGGGGGTCCAGACCGGGGAGCTGTTTTTT
. | . | TRBJ2-7 | TRBV5-4 | CASSSGFEQYF | TGTGCCAGCAGTTCAGGGTTCGAGCAGTACTTC
. | TRBD2 | TRBJ2-5 | TRBV4-3 | CASSQDLGSGVQETQYF | TGCGCCAGCAGCCAAGATTTGGGTAGCGGGGTCCAAGAGACCCAGTACTTC
. | . | TRBJ2-5 | TRBV29-1 | CSVGSQGETQYF | TGCAGCGTTGGTTCGCAGGGGGAGACCCAGTACTTC
. | . | TRBJ2-7 | TRBV7-2 | CASSQERPASREQYF | TGTGCCAGCAGCCAGGAACGACCAGCCTCCCGCGAGCAGTACTTC
. | . | TRBJ2-5 | TRBV19 | CASSPGFGETQYF | TGTGCCAGTAGTCCGGGGTTCGGAGAGACCCAGTACTTC
. | TRBD2 | TRBJ2-5 | TRBV6-5 | CASSPGLAGWETQYF | TGTGCCAGCAGCCCTGGACTAGCAGGGTGGGAGACCCAGTACTTC
. | . | TRBJ2-7 | TRBV6-5 | CASSGTGSSYEQYF | TGTGCCAGCAGCGGAACAGGGAGCAGCTACGAGCAGTACTTC
. | TRBD1 | TRBJ2-2 | TRBV18 | CASSRGQGSGELFF | TGTGCCAGCTCACGAGGACAGGGGAGCGGGGAGCTGTTTTTT
. | . | TRBJ2-7 | TRBV29-1 | CSVGVAGNSYEQYF | TGCAGCGTTGGGGTGGCGGGAAACTCCTACGAGCAGTACTTC
. | TRBD2 | TRBJ2-1 | TRBV11-3 | CASSTYKRESYNEQFF | TGTGCCAGCAGCACCTACAAGCGGGAATCCTACAATGAGCAGTTCTTC
. | TRBD2 | TRBJ2-1 | TRBV4-1 | CASSQDSGLAGGNEQFF | TGCGCCAGCAGCCAAGATTCCGGACTAGCGGGAGGCAATGAGCAGTTCTTC
. | . | TRBJ2-7 | TRBV7-6 | CASSLGPQGSYEQYF | TGTGCCAGCAGCTTAGGTCCACAGGGAAGCTACGAGCAGTACTTC
once | TRBD1 | TRBJ1-5 | TRBV15 | CATSRDIFGDRDEQPQHF | TGTGCCACCAGCAGAGATATCTTCGGGGACAGGGACGAGCAGCCCCAGCATTTT
. | TRBD1 | TRBJ1-1 | TRBV18 | CASSPRQGGSSFRSEAFF | TGTGCCAGCTCACCACGACAGGGTGGTTCATCCTTTCGTTCTGAAGCTTTCTTT
once | TRBD2 | TRBJ2-7 | TRBV7-2 | CASSSGPSGASYEQYF | TGTGCCAGCAGCTCAGGGCCCAGCGGGGCGTCCTACGAGCAGTACTTC
. | TRBD1 | TRBJ2-1 | TRBV5-1 | CASSLEQGAQNEQFF | TGCGCCAGCAGCTTGGAACAGGGGGCGCAAAATGAGCAGTTCTTC
. | . | TRBJ2-7 | TRBV11-2 | CASSLYRDPYEQYF | TGTGCCAGCAGCTTATACAGGGACCCCTACGAGCAGTACTTC
. | . | TRBJ2-7 | TRBV19 | CASSRRDMNPYEQYF | TGTGCCAGTAGTCGACGGGACATGAATCCCTACGAGCAGTACTTC
. | TRBD1 | TRBJ2-2 | TRBV6-4 | CASSVPSGGATGELFF | TGTGCCAGCAGTGTCCCTTCAGGGGGCGCAACCGGGGAGCTGTTTTTT
. | TRBD2 | TRBJ2-1 | TRBV19 | CASSILAGTYNEQFF | TGTGCCAGTAGTATTCTAGCGGGGACCTACAATGAGCAGTTCTTC
. | TRBD1 | TRBJ2-2 | TRBV19 | CASRIGGLIAGQGNTNTGELFF | TGTGCCAGTAGGATCGGGGGTCTGATTGCGGGACAGGGAAATACCAACACCGGGGAGCTGTTTTTT
. | . | TRBJ2-2 | TRBV5-5 | CASSFMQNRELFF | TGTGCCAGCAGCTTTATGCAGAACCGGGAGCTGTTTTTT
. | TRBD1 | TRBJ2-7 | TRBV6-1 | CASRAGGTYEQYF | TGTGCCAGCAGGGCAGGGGGCACCTACGAGCAGTACTTC